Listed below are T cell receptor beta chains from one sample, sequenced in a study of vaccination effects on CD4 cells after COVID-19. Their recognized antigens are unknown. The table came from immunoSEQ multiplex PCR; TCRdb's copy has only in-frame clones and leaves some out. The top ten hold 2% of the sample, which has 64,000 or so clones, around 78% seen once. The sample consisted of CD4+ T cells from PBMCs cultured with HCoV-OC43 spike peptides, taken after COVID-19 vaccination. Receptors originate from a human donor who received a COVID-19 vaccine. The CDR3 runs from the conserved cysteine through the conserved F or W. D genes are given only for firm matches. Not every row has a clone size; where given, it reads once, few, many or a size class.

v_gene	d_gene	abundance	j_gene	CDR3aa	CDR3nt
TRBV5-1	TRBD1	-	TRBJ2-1	CASSFGQGWDEQFF	TGCGCCAGCAGCTTCGGACAGGGGTGGGATGAGCAGTTCTTC
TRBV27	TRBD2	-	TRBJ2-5	CASSLQSGGARETQYF	TGTGCCAGCAGTTTACAGAGCGGGGGCGCCAGGGAGACCCAGTACTTC
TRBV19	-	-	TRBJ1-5	CASSILNQPQHF	TGTGCCAGTAGTATTTTGAATCAGCCCCAGCATTTT
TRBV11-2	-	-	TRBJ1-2	CASSPHGPWGYTF	TGTGCCAGCAGCCCCCATGGCCCTTGGGGCTACACCTTC
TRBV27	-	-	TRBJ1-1	CASSDAGAPNTEAFF	TGTGCCAGCAGCGATGCGGGGGCGCCTAACACTGAAGCTTTCTTT
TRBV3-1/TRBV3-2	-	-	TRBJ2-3	CASSHPEGTQYF	TGTGCCAGCAGCCACCCCGAAGGTACGCAGTATTTT
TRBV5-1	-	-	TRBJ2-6	CASTRDGSSGANVLTF	TGCGCCAGCACCCGGGACGGCAGCTCTGGGGCCAACGTCCTGACTTTC
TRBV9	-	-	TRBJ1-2	CASSLNTNYGYTF	TGTGCCAGCAGTCTCAATACTAACTATGGCTACACCTTC
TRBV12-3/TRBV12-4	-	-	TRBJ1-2	CASSLAQSYGYTF	TGTGCCAGCAGTTTAGCCCAAAGCTATGGCTACACCTTC
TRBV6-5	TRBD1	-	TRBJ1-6	CASSLTGRSPLHF	TGTGCCAGCAGTTTGACAGGGAGATCACCCCTCCACTTT
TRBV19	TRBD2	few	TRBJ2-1	CASKPRGSSYNEQFF	TGTGCCAGTAAACCGCGGGGGAGCTCCTACAATGAGCAGTTCTTC
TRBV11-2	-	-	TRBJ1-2	CASSLGGLGYTF	TGTGCCAGCAGCTTAGGAGGGTTAGGCTACACCTTC
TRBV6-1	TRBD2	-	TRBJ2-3	CASSERLAGVDTQYF	TGTGCCAGCAGTGAGAGACTAGCGGGGGTGGATACGCAGTATTTT
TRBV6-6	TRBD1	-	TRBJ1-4	CASSPGTGGMYNEKLFF	TGTGCCAGCAGTCCCGGGACAGGGGGAATGTATAATGAAAAACTGTTTTTT
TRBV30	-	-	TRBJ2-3	CAWSGTTDTQYF	TGTGCCTGGAGTGGGACCACAGATACGCAGTATTTT
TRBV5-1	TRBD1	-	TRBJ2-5	CASTGQGSETQYF	TGCGCCAGCACGGGACAGGGGTCCGAGACCCAGTACTTC
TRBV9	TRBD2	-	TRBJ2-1	CASSARGDSYNEQFF	TGTGCCAGCAGCGCCCGGGGGGACTCCTACAATGAGCAGTTCTTC
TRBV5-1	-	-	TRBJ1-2	CASSLAGFGGYTF	TGCGCCAGCAGCTTGGCAGGGTTCGGAGGCTACACCTTC
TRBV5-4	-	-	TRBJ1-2	CASSLEDRIYGYTF	TGTGCCAGCAGCTTGGAGGACAGAATCTATGGCTACACCTTC
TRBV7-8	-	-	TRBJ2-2	CASSPRLGGTGELFF	TGTGCCAGCAGCCCAAGGTTGGGGGGCACCGGGGAGCTGTTTTTT
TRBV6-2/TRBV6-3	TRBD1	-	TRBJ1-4	CASSYKGLRTGEEKLFF	TGTGCCAGCAGTTATAAAGGCCTACGGACAGGGGAGGAAAAACTGTTTTTT
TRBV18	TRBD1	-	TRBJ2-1	CASSYKGQVAGNEQFF	TGTGCCAGCTCATACAAGGGACAGGTTGCGGGCAATGAGCAGTTCTTC
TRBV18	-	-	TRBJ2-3	CASSPKLDGYTDTQYF	TGTGCCAGCTCACCTAAACTAGACGGATACACAGATACGCAGTATTTT
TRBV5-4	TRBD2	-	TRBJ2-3	CASSLRTSGFKTDTQYF	TGTGCCAGCAGCTTGCGAACTAGCGGATTTAAAACAGATACGCAGTATTTT
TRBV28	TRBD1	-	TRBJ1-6	CASSLPGQGGSPLHF	TGTGCCAGCAGTTTACCGGGACAGGGAGGTTCACCCCTCCACTTT
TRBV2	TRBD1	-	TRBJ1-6	CASMDRVGNSPLHF	TGTGCCAGCATGGACAGGGTCGGGAATTCACCCCTCCACTTT
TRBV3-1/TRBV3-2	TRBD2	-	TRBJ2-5	CASSHLQLAGGGRGDRETQYF	TGTGCCAGCAGCCACCTTCAACTAGCGGGGGGGGGCAGGGGCGACCGAGAGACCCAGTACTTC
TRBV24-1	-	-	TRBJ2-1	CATQDTNYNEQFF	TGTGCCACCCAGGACACAAACTACAATGAGCAGTTCTTC